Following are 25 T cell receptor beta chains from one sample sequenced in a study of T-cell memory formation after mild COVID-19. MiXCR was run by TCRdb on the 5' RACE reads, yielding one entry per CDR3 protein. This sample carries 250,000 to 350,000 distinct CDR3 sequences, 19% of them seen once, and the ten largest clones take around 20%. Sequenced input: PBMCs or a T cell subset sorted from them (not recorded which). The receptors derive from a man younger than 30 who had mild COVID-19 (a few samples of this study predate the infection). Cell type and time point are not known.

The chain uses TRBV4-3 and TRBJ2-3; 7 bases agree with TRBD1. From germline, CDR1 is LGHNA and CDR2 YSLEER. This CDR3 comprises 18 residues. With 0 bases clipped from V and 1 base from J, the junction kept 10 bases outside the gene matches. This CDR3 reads CASSQDLLNDRGTDTQYF. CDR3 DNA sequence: TGCGCCAGCAGCCAAGATCTTCTCAACGACAGGGGCACAGATACGCAGTATTTT.

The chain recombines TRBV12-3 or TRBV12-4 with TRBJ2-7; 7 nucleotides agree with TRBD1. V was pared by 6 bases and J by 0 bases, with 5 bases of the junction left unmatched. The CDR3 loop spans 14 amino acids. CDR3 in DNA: TGTGCCAGCAGCGACAGGGAAAGCTCCTACGAGCAGTACTTC. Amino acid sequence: CASSDRESSYEQYF.

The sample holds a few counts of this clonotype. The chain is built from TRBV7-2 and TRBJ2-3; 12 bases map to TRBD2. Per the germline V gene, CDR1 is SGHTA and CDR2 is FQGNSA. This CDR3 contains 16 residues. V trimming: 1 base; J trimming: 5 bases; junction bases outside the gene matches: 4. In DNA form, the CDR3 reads TGTGCCAGCAGCTTAGGGTCTAGCGGGGGGGTAGATACGCAGTATTTT. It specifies CASSLGSSGGVDTQYF.

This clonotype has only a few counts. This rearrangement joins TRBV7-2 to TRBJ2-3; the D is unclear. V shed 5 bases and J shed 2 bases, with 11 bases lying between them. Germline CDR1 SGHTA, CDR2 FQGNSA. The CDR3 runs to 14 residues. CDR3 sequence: CASSPRLHTDTQYF. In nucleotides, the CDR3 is TGTGCCAGCAGCCCTAGACTCCACACAGATACGCAGTATTTT.

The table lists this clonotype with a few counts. CDR3 residues: CASSPYTGTDSEAFF. CDR3 sequence (DNA): TGTGCCAGCAGCCCTTATACCGGGACAGATTCTGAAGCTTTCTTT. The chain combines TRBV7-2 with TRBJ1-1; 7 nucleotides align to TRBD1. The CDR3 totals 15 residues. V lost 5 bases to trimming and J lost 6 bases; unmatched junction nucleotides: 12. From germline, CDR1 is SGHTA and CDR2 FQGNSA.

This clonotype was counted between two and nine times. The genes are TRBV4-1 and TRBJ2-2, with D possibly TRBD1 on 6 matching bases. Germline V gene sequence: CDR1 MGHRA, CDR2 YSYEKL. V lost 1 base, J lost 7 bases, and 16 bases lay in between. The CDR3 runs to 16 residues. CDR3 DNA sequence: TGCGCCAGCAGCCAAGTCGGGGCCAGGGGTCGCGGGGAGCTGTTTTTT. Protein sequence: CASSQVGARGRGELFF.

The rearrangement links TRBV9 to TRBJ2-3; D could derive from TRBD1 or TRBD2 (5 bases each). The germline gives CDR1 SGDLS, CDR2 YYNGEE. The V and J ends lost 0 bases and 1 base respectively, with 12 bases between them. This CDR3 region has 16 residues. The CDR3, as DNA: TGTGCCAGCAGCGTAGCTTTCGGGGCTGGCACAGATACGCAGTATTTT. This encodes CASSVAFGAGTDTQYF.

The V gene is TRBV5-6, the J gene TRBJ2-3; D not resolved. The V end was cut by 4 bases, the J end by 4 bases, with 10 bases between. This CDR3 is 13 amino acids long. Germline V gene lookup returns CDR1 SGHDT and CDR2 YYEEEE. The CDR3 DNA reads TGTGCCAGCAGCCACCCAAGGGCAGATACGCAGTATTTT. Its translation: CASSHPRADTQYF.

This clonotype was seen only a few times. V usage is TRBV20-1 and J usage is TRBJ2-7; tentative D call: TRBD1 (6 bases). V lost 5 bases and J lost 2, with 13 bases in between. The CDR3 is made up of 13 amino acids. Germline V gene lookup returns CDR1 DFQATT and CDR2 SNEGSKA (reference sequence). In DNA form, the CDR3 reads TGCAGTGCTGGCTCTCAGGGGACCTACGAGCAGTACTTC. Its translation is CSAGSQGTYEQYF.

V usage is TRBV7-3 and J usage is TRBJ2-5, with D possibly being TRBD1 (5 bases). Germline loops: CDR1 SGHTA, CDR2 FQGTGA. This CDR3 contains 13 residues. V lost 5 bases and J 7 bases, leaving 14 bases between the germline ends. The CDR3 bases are TGTGCCAGCAGCCCCTATGTTCAGGGGACCCAGTACTTC. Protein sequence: CASSPYVQGTQYF.

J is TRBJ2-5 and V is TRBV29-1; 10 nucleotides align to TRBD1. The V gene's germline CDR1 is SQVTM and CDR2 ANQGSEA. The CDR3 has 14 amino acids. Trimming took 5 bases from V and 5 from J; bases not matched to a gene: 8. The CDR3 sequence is CSVTWTGGSETQYF. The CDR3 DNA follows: TGCAGCGTTACCTGGACAGGGGGGAGCGAGACCCAGTACTTC.

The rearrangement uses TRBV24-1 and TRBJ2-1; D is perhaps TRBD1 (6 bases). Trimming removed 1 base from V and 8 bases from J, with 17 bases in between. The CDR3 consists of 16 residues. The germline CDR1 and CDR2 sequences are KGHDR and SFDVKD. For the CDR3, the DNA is TGTGCCACCAGTGATTTTGCAGGGGCCAGAACCCATGAGCAGTTCTTC. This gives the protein CATSDFAGARTHEQFF.

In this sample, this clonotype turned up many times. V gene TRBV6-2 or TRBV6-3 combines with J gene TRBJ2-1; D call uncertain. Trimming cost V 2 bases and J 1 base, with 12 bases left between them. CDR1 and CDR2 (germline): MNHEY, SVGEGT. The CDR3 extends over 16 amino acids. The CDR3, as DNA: TGTGCCAGCAGTTACCGGATGGATAAGTCCTACAATGAGCAGTTCTTC. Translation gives CASSYRMDKSYNEQFF.

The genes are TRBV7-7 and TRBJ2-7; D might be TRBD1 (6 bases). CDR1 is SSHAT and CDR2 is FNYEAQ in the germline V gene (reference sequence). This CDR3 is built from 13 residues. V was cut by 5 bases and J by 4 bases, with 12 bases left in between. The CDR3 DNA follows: TGTGCCAGCAGCCCAGAACAGGGATACGAGCAGTACTTC. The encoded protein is CASSPEQGYEQYF.

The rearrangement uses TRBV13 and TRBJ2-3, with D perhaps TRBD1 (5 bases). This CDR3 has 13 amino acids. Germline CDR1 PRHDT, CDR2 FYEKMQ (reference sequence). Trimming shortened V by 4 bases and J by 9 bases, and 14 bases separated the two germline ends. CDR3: CASSSGAEMTQYF. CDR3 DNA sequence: TGTGCCAGCAGCTCTGGGGCGGAGATGACGCAGTATTTT.

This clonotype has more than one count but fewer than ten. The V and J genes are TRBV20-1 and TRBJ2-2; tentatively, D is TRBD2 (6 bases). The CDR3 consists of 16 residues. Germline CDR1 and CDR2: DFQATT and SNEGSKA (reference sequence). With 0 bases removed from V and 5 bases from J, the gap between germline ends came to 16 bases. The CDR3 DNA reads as TGCAGTGCTAGAGATGGGAGGACCGGCGGGACCGGGGAGCTGTTTTTT. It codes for CSARDGRTGGTGELFF.

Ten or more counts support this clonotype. CDR3 amino acids: CASSLGLGNIQYF. The CDR3 region has the DNA TGTGCCAGCAGCTTAGGTCTGGGAAACATTCAGTACTTC. The V and J genes are TRBV7-2 and TRBJ2-4; D uncertain. V was trimmed by 1 base and J by 6 bases, leaving 7 bases between them. CDR1 is SGHTA and CDR2 is FQGNSA in the germline V gene. The CDR3 extends over 13 amino acids.

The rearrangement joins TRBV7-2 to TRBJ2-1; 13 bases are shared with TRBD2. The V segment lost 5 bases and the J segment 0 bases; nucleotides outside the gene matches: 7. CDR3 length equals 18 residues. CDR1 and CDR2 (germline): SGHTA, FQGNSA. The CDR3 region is CASSQTSGGPSSYNEQFF. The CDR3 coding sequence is TGTGCCAGCAGCCAGACTAGCGGGGGGCCAAGCTCCTACAATGAGCAGTTCTTC.

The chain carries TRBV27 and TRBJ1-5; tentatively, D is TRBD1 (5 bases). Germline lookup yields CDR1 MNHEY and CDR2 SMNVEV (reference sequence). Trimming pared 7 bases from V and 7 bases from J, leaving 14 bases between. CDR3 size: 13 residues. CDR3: CASTGHSGQPQHF. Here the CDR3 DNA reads TGTGCCAGCACCGGACACAGCGGGCAGCCCCAGCATTTT.

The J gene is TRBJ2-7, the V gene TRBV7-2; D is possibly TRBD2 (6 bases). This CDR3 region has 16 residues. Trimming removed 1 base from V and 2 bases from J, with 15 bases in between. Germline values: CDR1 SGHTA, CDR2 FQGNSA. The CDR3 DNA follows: TGTGCCAGCAGCTTAGGGGGGGTAGTAGCGCCCTACGAGCAGTACTTC. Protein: CASSLGGVVAPYEQYF.

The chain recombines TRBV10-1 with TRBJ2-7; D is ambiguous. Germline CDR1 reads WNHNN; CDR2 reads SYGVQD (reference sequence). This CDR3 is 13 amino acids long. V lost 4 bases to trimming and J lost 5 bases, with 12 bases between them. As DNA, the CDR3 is TGCGCCAGCAGTGCCGTTCCTGGGGACGAGCAGTACTTC. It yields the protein CASSAVPGDEQYF.

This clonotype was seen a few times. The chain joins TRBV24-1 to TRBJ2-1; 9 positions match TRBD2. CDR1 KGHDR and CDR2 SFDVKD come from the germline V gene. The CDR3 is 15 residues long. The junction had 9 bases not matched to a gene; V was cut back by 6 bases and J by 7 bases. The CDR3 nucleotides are TGTGCCACCAGTTTTAGCGGGGGTGCGGGGAATGAGCAGTTCTTC. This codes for CATSFSGGAGNEQFF.

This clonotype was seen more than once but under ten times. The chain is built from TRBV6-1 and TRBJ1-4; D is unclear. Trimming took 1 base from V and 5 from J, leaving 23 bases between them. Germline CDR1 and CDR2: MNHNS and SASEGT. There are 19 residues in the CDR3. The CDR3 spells CASSEDPRQNGGLNEKLFF. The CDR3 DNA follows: TGTGCCAGCAGTGAAGATCCGAGGCAGAACGGTGGACTAAATGAAAAACTGTTTTTT.

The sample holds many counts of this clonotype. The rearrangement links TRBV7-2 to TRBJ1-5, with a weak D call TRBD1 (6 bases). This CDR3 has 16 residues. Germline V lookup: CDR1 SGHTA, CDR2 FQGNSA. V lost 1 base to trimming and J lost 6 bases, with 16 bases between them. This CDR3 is CASSLGSRGGGQPQHF. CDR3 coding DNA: TGTGCCAGCAGCTTAGGTTCCAGGGGCGGTGGTCAGCCCCAGCATTTT.

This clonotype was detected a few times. The CDR3 region has the DNA TGTGCCAGCAGATACAGGGGGCGGACCGGGGAGCTGTTTTTT. Translating gives CASRYRGRTGELFF. The chain joins TRBV6-1 to TRBJ2-2, with 9 bases lining up with TRBD1. The CDR3 is 14 amino acids. Germline trimming cut 6 bases from V and 5 bases from J; bases unmatched to any gene: 4. The V gene's germline CDR1 is MNHNS and CDR2 SASEGT.